This TCR beta chain emerged from a study of cytomegalovirus exposure and HLA in healthy donors (dated by TCRdb to about 2017). At the level of the whole study: An earlier analysis of approximately 600 of the donors reported 250 to 300 Gb of sequence data and more than 90 million unique TCR beta sequences from 150 million to 200 million T cells. Around 300 gigabases of sequencing data and approximately 85 million unique TCR sequences were included in an early release covering about 700 HLA-typed donors. Of the 300 to 450 genotyped donors, roughly 80% were placed in the genetic ancestry cluster associated with self-reported Caucasian donors. The study was designed to test whether signatures of past pathogen exposure could be identified by cataloging public T cell receptors. Using immunosequencing, the study profiled T cell repertoires from roughly 650 subjects and related those repertoires to cytomegalovirus serostatus. Along with the approximately 650-subject first cohort, a separate validation cohort of over 90 different subjects was used. High-throughput TCR immunosequencing, statistical association of individual TCRs with disease status, and machine learning were combined to predict cytomegalovirus infection status. A later analysis re-examined previously published TCR beta repertoires from more than 650 donors and added high-resolution HLA genotyping to investigate patterns of TCR occurrence. Rather than drawing on any new phenotypic data, the later analysis identified candidate immune exposures from TCR beta sequences and the way those sequences occurred across donors. An earlier analysis of several hundred of the donors applied high-throughput TCR beta sequencing to assess whether each TCR beta V gene segment acted as functional or pseudogenic. Donor age, sex, ethnicity and CMV serostatus were compiled alongside the repertoire data. A later genetic analysis took genome-wide SNP genotypes for about three fifths of the 666 donors and used that subset as a discovery cohort. Every discovery cohort repertoire had been produced on one sequencing platform. Both class I and class II loci were covered by HLA typing, at four-digit resolution. The number of typed donors differed by locus: about 629-630 for A, B, C, DRB1 and DQB1; approximately 530 for DQA1; fewer than 610 for DPA1; and 400 to 480 for DPB1. Four or five DR-DQ haplotypes were handled as single units for association and clustering because linkage in the cohort was strong. On average, around 240,000 unique TCR beta nucleotide sequences were sequenced per donor among 398 genotyped donors of the cohort, with about 19% of those sequences being non-productive. The investigation overall reported the following: The earlier analysis of some 560 of the donors excluded some 15 rarely observed V segments, including chromosome 9 orphons, because counts were too low. In a later analysis, several top co-occurrence clusters were reported to appear linked to parvovirus B19, influenza, CMV and Epstein-Barr virus. The sequencing pipeline was judged likely to have produced a cluster of highly shared sequence variants as a technical artifact. The authors suggested that the approach could potentially be extended to other disease states and immunological phenotypes. Because HLA typing was missing for some donors at each locus, association tests included only the typed subset. In a later analysis, most CMV-associated TCR beta chains were found to appear HLA-restricted, with HLA associations seemingly driven largely by CMV exposure. V-gene and J-gene trimming of TCR beta chains was associated with a missense DCLRE1C variant in a later genetic analysis, and the association was replicated in an independent cohort. Three of the identified cytomegalovirus-associated TCR beta chains were confirmed in vitro to be specific for cytomegalovirus antigens. Linkage disequilibrium might explain the correlated functional status among segregating V segments, but an unknown experimental factor could not be ruled out. In this cohort, only TCR beta chains were sequenced, and detectable features were limited by the absence of alpha or paired-chain data. Sequencing depth was assumed to be roughly uniform across donors in the presence/absence analyses, though that assumption may not hold. In a later analysis, 16,951 TCR beta sequences were associated with specific HLA alleles at a false discovery rate of 0.05. According to a later analysis, TCR association rates differed among HLA loci, with DRB1 alleles showing the most associated TCRs and HLA-C alleles showing the fewest. The only immune exposure information available for the cohort was CMV serostatus. In both the original and validation cohorts, the classifier was reported to diagnose cytomegalovirus status with high specificity and sensitivity. According to a later genetic analysis, donors in an Asian-associated ancestry cluster had fewer N-insertions in productive TCRs than the approximately 630-donor mean. A further reported finding was that TCR beta sequences accurately predicted the HLA-A and HLA-B alleles for most subjects in the first cohort. Strong co-occurrence of HLA alleles, especially DR and DQ, made assigning TCR associations to individual alleles difficult. In a later analysis, HLA-associated TCR beta chains showed more clonal expansion and lower generation probabilities than non-associated chains that were equally common. Most TCR sequences were seen in very few donors, while some public TCRs were found in many individuals. Because the 87-base-pair reads could not distinguish some IMGT-functional V segments, including TRBV6-2 and TRBV6-3, those segments were excluded. In an earlier analysis of more than 500 of the donors, most TCR beta V segments appeared in productive rearrangements about 87% or about 30% of the time, broadly matching IMGT annotations. The study listed approximately 150 TCR beta chains as associated with cytomegalovirus.

Of note for this clone: It has no known antigen specificity.

Library method: the immunoSEQ multiplex PCR assay. For the multiplex PCR, a mixture combining 60 forward primers for TCR Vbeta segments and 13 reverse primers for TCR Jbeta segments was used. Amplification of the CDR3 region of rearranged TCR beta genes was performed with a multiplex PCR assay on genomic DNA. On the Illumina HiSeq System, the amplified TCR beta libraries were sequenced as 87-base-pair reads. The published analysis was carried out like this. In a later analysis, tens of millions of unique TCR beta chains were counted across the 650 to 700 repertoires, and approximately 11 million of these chains were shared by at least two donors. Raw reads were error-corrected and collapsed into unique sequences with a nearest-neighbor algorithm that merged closely related sequences to remove PCR and sequencing errors. V, D and J gene segments were assigned by aligning CDR3 sequences to IMGT reference sequences. Each retained sequence needed at least a six-nucleotide match to both a V gene segment and a J gene segment. A rearrangement counted as productive if the CDR3 had no stop codons and remained in frame with V and J, and every other rearrangement counted as non-productive. CDR3 was defined according to IMGT convention as the region running from the second conserved V-encoded cysteine to the conserved J-encoded phenylalanine. Sequences without an unambiguous match to a single V gene segment were excluded from the earlier analysis of almost 600 of the donors. In an earlier analysis of a few hundred of the donors, V segments were called functional above 56.7% productive rearrangements and were called segregating when the between-donor standard deviation exceeded 5%. To diagnose cytomegalovirus status from the catalog of TCR beta chain sequences, a statistical classification framework was built. In a later analysis, TCR nucleotide sequences were compared against IMGT/GENE-DB human TR gene sequences so that V and J genes could be assigned. In a later analysis, CDR3 sequences and most-parsimonious VDJ recombination scenarios were assigned using the TCRdist pipeline. In a later analysis, every TCR beta chain was defined by the combination of its CDR3 amino acid sequence and its V-gene family, and reads without a unique V-gene family were dropped. In a later analysis, 550 to 650 highly shared, low-generation-probability nucleotide sequences were removed to address suspected cross-contamination and a sequencing artifact. A later analysis calculated a clonal expansion index for each public chain from normalized within-repertoire ranks of inferred template counts. Generation probabilities in a later analysis came from a VDJ recombination model fitted to out-of-frame rearrangements, and those results were checked against IGoR. In a later analysis, hypergeometric tests were used to score TCR-TCR, TCR-HLA and TCR-CMV co-occurrence, with a repertoire-size bias correction applied to TCR pairs. To estimate false discovery rates, a later analysis permuted the HLA or CMV assignments 20 times. In a later analysis, co-occurring TCRs were grouped with DBSCAN, and TCRdist sequence similarity was added when clustering was performed within HLA-allele-positive subsets. For co-occurrence clustering, repertoires with fewer than 30,000 or more than 120,000 public chains were excluded, along with roughly 5 repertoires with anomalous nucleotide sharing. This is the immuneACCESS table as TCRdb keeps it, with only in-frame sequences that have V and J called. A part of the clones is gone; compared with another copy, unresolved V genes explain less than half, and the rest is unexplained. Clonal size and the V and J genes are those of that table, whereas D and trimming came from the DNA. In this sample's table one finds approximately 72,000 clones. Around 5% of the sample comes from the top ten.

Trimming costs V 1 base and J 2 bases, and their ends lie 13 bases apart. Including cysteine and phenylalanine, the CDR3 has 15 amino acids. The read is trimmed to its CDR3 DNA, 45 bases read in frame from base 1. CDR1 and CDR2 are drawn from the germline V gene: SGHRS, YFSETQ. In total, around 600 healthy bone marrow donors made up the cohort. At the time of sampling, all cohort members were nominally healthy, though unrecorded immune exposures were likely present. The donor was CMV seropositive and was included in the group of 270 or so seropositive cohort members. Every donor gave a peripheral blood sample, and the peripheral blood mononuclear cells from that sample were used for TCR beta sequencing. The Qiagen DNeasy Blood Extraction Kit was used to extract genomic DNA from the blood cell samples.

The chain is assembled from TRBV5-1 and TRBJ2-7; a weak D assignment points to TRBD2 (5 bases agree). The sequence derives from a middle-aged woman in good health and CMV-seropositive. Sequencing was performed on PBMCs. The DNA reads as follows: TGCGCCAGCAGCTTGAATGCTGGGAGTGCCTACGAGCAGTACTTC. Translated, this is CASSLNAGSAYEQYF.